This entry describes one T cell receptor beta chain. Its target is unknown. In the PCR, 60 Vbeta and 13 Jbeta primers were used. Per the original methods: An analysis that came later counted around 80 million unique TCR beta chains, approximately 10 million shared. Sequenced by immunoSEQ multiplex PCR; TCRdb stores in-frame clones only, minus some. The D gene and trimming were derived from the DNA, and the V and J assignments and clone size from that table. Of 150,000 to 160,000 clones in the sample, 80% were seen once. There are 15 residues in the CDR3. Deletions cut 1 base from V and 7 bases from J, with 16 bases between. CDR1 and CDR2 (germline): MDHEN, SYDVKM. This record belongs to a study of cytomegalovirus exposure and HLA in healthy donors. Study-wide results and caveats: HLA restriction was apparent for most CMV-associated TCR beta chains in a later analysis. Researchers reportedly found TCR beta sequences accurately predicted most subjects' HLA-A and HLA-B alleles.

Source material: PBMCs. This chain uses TRBV28 with TRBJ1-2, with a weak D call TRBD1 (6 bases). The source of this sequence is a woman aged 40 to 50 in good health and CMV-seropositive. The chain's CDR3 is CASSLFPGASSGYTF. The CDR3 coding sequence is TGTGCCAGCAGTTTATTCCCAGGGGCGTCATCTGGCTACACCTTC.